This entry describes one T cell receptor beta chain. The V gene lost 1 base and the J gene lost 6 bases, with 19 bases spanning the gap. Germline V gene sequence: CDR1 MDHEN, CDR2 SYDVKM. The CDR3 loop spans 17 amino acids. The sample belongs to a study of blood T cell repertoires in COVID-19. Under the authors' procedure: Reference gene primer amplification gave estimated nucleated cell counts. TCRdb's table, derived via immunoSEQ multiplex PCR, lists solely in-frame clones and lacks some. Clone size and V and J calls were adopted from that table, with D and trimming inferred from the DNA. The data contain 200,000 to 250,000 clones, 75% to 85% of them singletons. The study drew participants aged about 18 to 89 years from roughly 25 US areas.

This TCR was recovered from a woman in her thirties or forties with acute COVID-19. This sequence joins TRBV28 and TRBJ1-5, with a weak D call TRBD1 (6 bases). The specimen sequenced was PBMCs or T cells enriched from blood (not recorded which). CDR3: CASSLYSGQYSLQPQHF. DNA of the CDR3: TGTGCCAGCAGTTTATACTCGGGACAATATTCACTTCAGCCCCAGCATTTT.